This TCR beta chain is drawn from a study of blood T cell repertoires in COVID-19. Background on the study: The United States, Italy and Spain supplied acute and convalescent COVID-19 samples. PBMCs, B-cell-depleted T cells, or T cells provided the cDNA or gDNA that made up the material.

Study processing details: It was from reference gene primer amplification that nucleated cell counts were estimated. Sequenced by immunoSEQ multiplex PCR; TCRdb stores in-frame clones only, minus some. The V and J calls and clone size are taken from that table; D and trimming were inferred from the DNA. In the table there are about 140,000 clones, around 73% of which are singletons. The sequence was obtained from a woman aged 50 to 65 with active or convalescent COVID-19. The specimen was peripheral blood.

The CDR3 DNA reads TGCGCCAGCAGCTCCCGTTGGGGGGGGTCCTACGAGCAGTACTTC. This translates into CASSSRWGGSYEQYF. V and J are TRBV5-1 and TRBJ2-7; 7 positions agree with TRBD2. CDR1 is SGHRS and CDR2 is YFSETQ in the germline V gene. This CDR3 is built from 15 residues. J was trimmed by 1 base and V by 3 bases; bases with no gene match: 7.